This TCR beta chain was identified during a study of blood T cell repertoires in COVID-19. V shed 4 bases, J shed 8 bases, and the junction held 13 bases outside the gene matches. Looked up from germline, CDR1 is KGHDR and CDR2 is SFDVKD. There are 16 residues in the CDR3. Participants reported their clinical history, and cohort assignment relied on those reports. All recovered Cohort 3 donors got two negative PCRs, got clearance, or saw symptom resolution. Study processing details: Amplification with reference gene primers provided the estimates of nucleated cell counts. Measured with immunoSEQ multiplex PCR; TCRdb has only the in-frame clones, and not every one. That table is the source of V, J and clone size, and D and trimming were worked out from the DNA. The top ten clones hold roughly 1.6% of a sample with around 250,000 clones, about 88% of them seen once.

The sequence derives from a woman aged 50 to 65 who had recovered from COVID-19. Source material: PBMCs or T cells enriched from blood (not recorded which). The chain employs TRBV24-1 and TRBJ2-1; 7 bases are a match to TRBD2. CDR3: CATSEHAGVSYDEQFF. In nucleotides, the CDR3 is TGTGCCACCAGTGAGCATGCGGGAGTTTCTTACGATGAGCAGTTCTTC.